This T cell receptor beta chain is from a study of blood T cells in healthy people across ages. General study results and limits: Naive CD4+ cells and diversity were both higher in long-lived donors than in aged donors. Investigators treated diversity estimates from one million T cells as underestimates.

This clonotype came up a few times. Its antigen is not identified. The CDR3 consists of 17 residues. Germline CDR1 MNHEY, CDR2 SVGAGI. V gave up 7 bases and J gave up 5 bases, with 24 bases separating them. Then a second PCR, running roughly 7 to 11 cycles, was carried out with a sample-barcoded 5' primer and a J-beta primer mix. All cDNA molecules were each tagged by a template-switch adaptor with 12 random nucleotides. Sequencing of every sample gave 2.5 million or more CDR3-containing paired-end reads. TCRdb recomputed calls from the 5' RACE reads with MiXCR, one row per CDR3 protein. The table shows approximately 800,000 distinct CDR3 sequences, with around 36% occurring only once.

Sequencing was done on a sample of blood. This clonotype originated in a man aged 18 to 30 in good health. The V and J genes are TRBV6-5 and TRBJ2-1; D may correspond to TRBD1 or TRBD2 (7 bases each). CDR3 bases: TGTGCCAGCACTTCTCCCACCCCAGGGGGGGTTGACAATGAGCAGTTCTTC. Protein: CASTSPTPGGVDNEQFF.